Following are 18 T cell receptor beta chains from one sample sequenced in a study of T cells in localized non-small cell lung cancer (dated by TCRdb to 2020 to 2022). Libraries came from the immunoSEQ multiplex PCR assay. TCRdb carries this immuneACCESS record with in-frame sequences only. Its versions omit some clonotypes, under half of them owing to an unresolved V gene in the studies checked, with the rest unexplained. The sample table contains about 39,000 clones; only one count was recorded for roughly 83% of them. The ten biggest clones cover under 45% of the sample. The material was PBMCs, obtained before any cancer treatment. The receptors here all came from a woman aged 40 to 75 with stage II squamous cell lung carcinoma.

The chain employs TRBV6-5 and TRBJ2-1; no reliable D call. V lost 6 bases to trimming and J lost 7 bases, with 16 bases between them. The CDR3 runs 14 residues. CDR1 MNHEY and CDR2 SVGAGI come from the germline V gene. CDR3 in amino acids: CASRPALLGNEQFF. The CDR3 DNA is TGTGCCAGCAGACCGGCACTGCTGGGAAATGAGCAGTTCTTC.

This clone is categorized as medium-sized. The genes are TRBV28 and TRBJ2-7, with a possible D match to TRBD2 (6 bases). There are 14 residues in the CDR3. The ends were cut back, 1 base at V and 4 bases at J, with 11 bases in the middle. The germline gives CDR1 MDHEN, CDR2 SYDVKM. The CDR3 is CASSLLGLQYEQYF. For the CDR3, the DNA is TGTGCCAGCAGTTTATTGGGACTCCAATACGAGCAGTACTTC.

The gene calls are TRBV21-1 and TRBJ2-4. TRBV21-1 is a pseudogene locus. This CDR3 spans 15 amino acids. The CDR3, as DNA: TGTGCCAGCAGCAAAGTCTGGCGTCTTAAAAACATTCAGTACTTC. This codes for CASSKVWRLKNIQYF.

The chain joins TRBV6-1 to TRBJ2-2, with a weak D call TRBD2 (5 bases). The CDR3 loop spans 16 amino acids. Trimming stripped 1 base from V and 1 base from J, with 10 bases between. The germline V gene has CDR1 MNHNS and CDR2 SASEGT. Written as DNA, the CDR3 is TGTGCCAGCAGTGAAGATGGAGGATGGAACACCGGGGAGCTGTTTTTT. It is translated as CASSEDGGWNTGELFF.

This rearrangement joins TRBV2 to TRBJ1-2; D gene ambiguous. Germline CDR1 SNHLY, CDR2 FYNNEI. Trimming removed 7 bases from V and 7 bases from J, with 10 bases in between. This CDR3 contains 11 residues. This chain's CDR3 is CASKSTSGYTF. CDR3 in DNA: TGTGCCAGCAAATCGACAAGTGGCTACACCTTC. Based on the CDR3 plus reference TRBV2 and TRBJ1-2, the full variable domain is EPEVTQTPSHQVTQMGQEVILRCVPISNHLYFYWYRQILGQKVEFLVSFYNNEISEKSEIFDDQFSVERPDGSNFTLKIRSTKLEDSAMYFCASKSTSGYTFGSGTRLTVV.

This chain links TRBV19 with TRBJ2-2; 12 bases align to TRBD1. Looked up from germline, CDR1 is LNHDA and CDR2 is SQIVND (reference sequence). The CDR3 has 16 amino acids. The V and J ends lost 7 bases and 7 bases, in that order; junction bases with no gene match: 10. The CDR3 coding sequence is TGTGCCAGTACCGTGACCGGGACAGGGGGCGGCGGGGAGCTGTTTTTT. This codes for CASTVTGTGGGGELFF. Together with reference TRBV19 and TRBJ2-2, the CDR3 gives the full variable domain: DGGITQSPKYLFRKEGQNVTLSCEQNLNHDAMYWYRQDPGQGLRLIYYSQIVNDFQKGDIAEGYSVSREKKESFPLTVTSAQKNPTAFYLCASTVTGTGGGGELFFGEGSRLTVL.

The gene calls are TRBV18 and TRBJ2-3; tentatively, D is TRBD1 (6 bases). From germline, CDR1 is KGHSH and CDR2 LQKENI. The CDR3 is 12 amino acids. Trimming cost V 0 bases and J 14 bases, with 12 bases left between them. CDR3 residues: CASSPPNAGAYF. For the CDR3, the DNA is TGTGCCAGCTCACCACCAAATGCAGGGGCGTATTTT.

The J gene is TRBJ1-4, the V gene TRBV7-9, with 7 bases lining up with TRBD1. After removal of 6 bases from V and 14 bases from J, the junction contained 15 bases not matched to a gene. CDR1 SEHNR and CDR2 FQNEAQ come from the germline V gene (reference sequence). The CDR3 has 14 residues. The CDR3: CASRDGGQPARLFF. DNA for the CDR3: TGTGCCAGCAGAGACGGGGGACAGCCCGCCAGGCTGTTTTTT.

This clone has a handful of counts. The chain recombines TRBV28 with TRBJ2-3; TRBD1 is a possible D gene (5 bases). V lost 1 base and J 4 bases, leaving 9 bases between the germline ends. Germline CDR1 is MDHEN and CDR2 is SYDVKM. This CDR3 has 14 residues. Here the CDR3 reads CASSLSQGSDTQYF. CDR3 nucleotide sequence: TGTGCCAGCAGTTTATCCCAGGGATCAGATACGCAGTATTTT. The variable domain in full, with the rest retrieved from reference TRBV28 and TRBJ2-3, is DVKVTQSSRYLVKRTGEKVFLECVQDMDHENMFWYRQDPGLGLRLIYFSYDVKMKEKGDIPEGYSVSREKKERFSLILESASTNQTSMYLCASSLSQGSDTQYFGPGTRLTVL.

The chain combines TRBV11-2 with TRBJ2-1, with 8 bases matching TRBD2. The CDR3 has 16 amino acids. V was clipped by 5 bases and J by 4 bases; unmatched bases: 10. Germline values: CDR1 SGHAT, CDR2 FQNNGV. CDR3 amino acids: CASSLAGSGNYNEQFF. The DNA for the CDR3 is TGTGCCAGCAGCCTAGCGGGTAGCGGGAATTACAATGAGCAGTTCTTC.

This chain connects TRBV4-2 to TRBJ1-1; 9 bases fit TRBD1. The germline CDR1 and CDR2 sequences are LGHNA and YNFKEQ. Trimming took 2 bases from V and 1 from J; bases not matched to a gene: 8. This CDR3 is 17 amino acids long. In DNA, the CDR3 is TGTGCCAGCAGCCAACCGGACAGGGGCGGGGGGAACACTGAAGCTTTCTTT. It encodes CASSQPDRGGGNTEAFF.

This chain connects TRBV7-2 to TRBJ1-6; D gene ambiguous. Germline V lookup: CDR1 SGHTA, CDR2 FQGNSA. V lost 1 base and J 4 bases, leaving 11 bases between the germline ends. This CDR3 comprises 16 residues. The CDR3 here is CASSLVGSEYNSPLHF. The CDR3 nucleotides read TGTGCCAGCAGCTTAGTAGGGTCAGAGTATAATTCACCCCTCCACTTT.

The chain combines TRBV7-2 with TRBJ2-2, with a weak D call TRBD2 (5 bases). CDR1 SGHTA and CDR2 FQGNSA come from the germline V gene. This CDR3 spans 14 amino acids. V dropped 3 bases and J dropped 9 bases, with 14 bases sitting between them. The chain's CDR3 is CASSLGRSGRELFF. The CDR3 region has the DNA TGTGCCAGCAGCTTGGGGAGATCGGGCCGGGAGCTGTTTTTT.

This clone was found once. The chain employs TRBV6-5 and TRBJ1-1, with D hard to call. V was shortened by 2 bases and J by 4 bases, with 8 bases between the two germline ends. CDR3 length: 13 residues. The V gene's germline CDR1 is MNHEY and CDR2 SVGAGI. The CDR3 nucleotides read TGTGCCAGCAGTTACCAAATCGCCACTGAAGCTTTCTTT. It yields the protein CASSYQIATEAFF.

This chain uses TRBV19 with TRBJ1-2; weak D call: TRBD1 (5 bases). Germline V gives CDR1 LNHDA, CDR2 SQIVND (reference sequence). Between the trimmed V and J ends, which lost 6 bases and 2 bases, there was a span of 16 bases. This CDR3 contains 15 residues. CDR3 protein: CASRLHSGTNYGYTF. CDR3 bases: TGTGCCAGTAGGCTCCACTCCGGGACGAACTATGGCTACACCTTC.

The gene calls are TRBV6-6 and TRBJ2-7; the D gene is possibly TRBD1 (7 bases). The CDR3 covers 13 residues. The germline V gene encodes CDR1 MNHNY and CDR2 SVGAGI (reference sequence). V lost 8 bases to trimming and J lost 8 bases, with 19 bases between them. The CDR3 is CASARDQGGKQYV. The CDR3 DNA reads TGTGCCAGCGCGCGGGACCAGGGGGGCAAGCAGTACGTC.

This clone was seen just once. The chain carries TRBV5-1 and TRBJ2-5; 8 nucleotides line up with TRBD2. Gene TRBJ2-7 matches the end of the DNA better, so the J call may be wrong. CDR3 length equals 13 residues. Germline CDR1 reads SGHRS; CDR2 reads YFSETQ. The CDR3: CASSPGLGYEQYF. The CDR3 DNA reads TGCGCCAGCAGCCCGGGACTAGGCTACGAGCAGTACTTC.

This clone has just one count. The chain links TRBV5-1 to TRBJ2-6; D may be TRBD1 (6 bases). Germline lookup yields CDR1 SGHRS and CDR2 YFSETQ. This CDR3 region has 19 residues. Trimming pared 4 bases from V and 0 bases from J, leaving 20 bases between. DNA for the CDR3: TGCGCCAGCAGCCCCCCCACAGGGAACCCCCTCTCTGGGGCCAACGTCCTGACTTTC. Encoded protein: CASSPPTGNPLSGANVLTF.